Following are 8 T cell receptor beta chains from one sample sequenced in a study of shared clonotypes between healthy human individuals. Profiled with immunoSEQ multiplex PCR; TCRdb holds only in-frame clones, not every one. The table includes 800,000 to 1,200,000 clones, around 78% detected once. The sequenced sample consisted of memory CD4+ T cells from PBMCs. Subset specified: CD45RA-negative fraction. These receptors originate from a man aged 18 to 29 in good health. Some clones in this sample may be carry-over from other donors' samples.

The chain couples TRBV9 to TRBJ1-3, with a possible D match to TRBD1 (6 bases). Trimming left V 3 bases short and J 2 bases short, with 15 bases between. This CDR3 has 16 residues. The germline gives CDR1 SGDLS, CDR2 YYNGEE. CDR3 protein: CASSAGQWRAGNTIYF. The CDR3 DNA is TGTGCCAGCAGCGCTGGACAGTGGAGAGCTGGAAACACCATATATTTT.

This clone was observed a few times. The chain links TRBV19 to TRBJ1-2; D is ambiguous. The germline CDR1 and CDR2 sequences are LNHDA and SQIVND (reference sequence). The CDR3 runs 13 residues. The V gene lost 5 bases and the J gene lost 7 bases, with 14 bases spanning the gap. CDR3 residues: CASSPPSGSGYTF. For the CDR3, the DNA is TGTGCCAGTAGTCCCCCATCGGGCTCTGGCTACACCTTC.

The chain is built from TRBV11-2 and TRBJ2-7; TRBD2 aligns across 7 bases. The CDR3 totals 18 residues. CDR1 SGHAT and CDR2 FQNNGV come from the germline V gene. The junction had 20 bases not matched to a gene; V was cut back by 5 bases and J by 4 bases. This CDR3 reads CASSPRWGGSSQLYEQYF. CDR3 sequence (DNA): TGTGCCAGCAGCCCCCGGTGGGGCGGGAGCTCCCAACTGTACGAGCAGTACTTC. The whole variable domain, remainder taken from reference TRBV11-2 and TRBJ2-7, is EAGVAQSPRYKIIEKRQSVAFWCNPISGHATLYWYQQILGQGPKLLIQFQNNGVVDDSQLPKDRFSAERLKGVDSTLKIQPAKLEDSAVYLCASSPRWGGSSQLYEQYFGPGTRLTVT.

The CDR3 spells CASSYRDTFNEKLFF. The CDR3 region has the DNA TGTGCCAGCAGCTACCGGGACACATTTAATGAAAAACTGTTTTTT. The gene calls are TRBV28 and TRBJ1-4; possibly TRBD1 for D (6 bases). CDR3 length equals 15 residues. CDR1 and CDR2 from the germline V gene are MDHEN and SYDVKM. V lost 6 bases to trimming and J lost 4 bases, with 15 bases between them.

This rearrangement joins TRBV2 to TRBJ2-1, with 7 bases identical to TRBD1. The V and J ends lost 4 bases and 5 bases, in that order; junction bases with no gene match: 8. The germline CDR1 and CDR2 sequences are SNHLY and FYNNEI. The CDR3 sequence is 15 residues long. The CDR3, as DNA: TGTGCCAGCAGTGGTCTCGGGACAGCCCACAATGAGCAGTTCTTC. Translating gives CASSGLGTAHNEQFF.

This clone was counted a few times. Other DNA sequences from this sample encode an identical CDR3 as well. The chain employs TRBV29-1 and TRBJ2-5; 9 nucleotides align to TRBD1. Germline values: CDR1 SQVTM, CDR2 ANQGSEA. The CDR3 totals 15 residues. With 4 bases clipped from V and 2 bases from J, the junction kept 8 bases outside the gene matches. The CDR3 protein is CSVAVHRGPQETQYF. CDR3 in DNA: TGCAGCGTTGCCGTTCACAGGGGGCCGCAAGAGACCCAGTACTTC.

The chain employs TRBV19 and TRBJ2-2, with D maybe TRBD2 (6 bases). Per the germline V gene, CDR1 is LNHDA and CDR2 is SQIVND (reference sequence). This CDR3 is built from 15 residues. Trimming left V 6 bases short and J 4 bases short, with 15 bases between. The DNA for the CDR3 is TGTGCCAGTAGAGACCTGACCGGGGGCACCGGGGAGCTGTTTTTT. It encodes CASRDLTGGTGELFF. Full variable domain (outside the CDR3, taken from reference TRBV19 and TRBJ2-2): DGGITQSPKYLFRKEGQNVTLSCEQNLNHDAMYWYRQDPGQGLRLIYYSQIVNDFQKGDIAEGYSVSREKKESFPLTVTSAQKNPTAFYLCASRDLTGGTGELFFGEGSRLTVL.

This chain uses TRBV6-5 with TRBJ1-4, with D unclear. The V gene's germline CDR1 is MNHEY and CDR2 SVGAGI. Trimming removed 2 bases from V and 0 bases from J, with 7 bases in between. The CDR3 loop spans 15 amino acids. This CDR3 reads CASSYGPATNEKLFF. The DNA for the CDR3 is TGTGCCAGCAGTTACGGGCCTGCAACTAATGAAAAACTGTTTTTT.